One T cell receptor (beta chain) is described in this entry. Antigen unknown. Germline V CDR1 and CDR2: SGHVS, FQNEAQ. Trimming at V came to 1 base and at J to 3 bases, leaving 6 bases not matched to a gene. The CDR3 runs to 16 residues. The PCR ran on 60 Vbeta and 13 Jbeta primers. Assay used: immunoSEQ multiplex PCR; TCRdb lists only in-frame clones, some missing. Here the sample spans some 150,000 clones, roughly 80% being singletons. The data stem from a study of cytomegalovirus exposure and HLA in healthy donors. Across the study: Earlier findings included 100 million to 130 million unique TCR beta sequences obtained from about 170 million T cells. Findings of the study overall: For presence/absence analyses, sequencing depth was assumed to be roughly uniform across donors. Compared with the roughly 700-donor mean, an Asian-associated ancestry cluster reportedly had fewer N-insertions, according to a later analysis. In an earlier analysis, most TCR beta V segments were productive about 87% or about 30% of the time.

The rearrangement joins TRBV7-8 to TRBJ2-1; 7 bases are a match to TRBD2. This TCR was recovered from a woman aged 50 to 65 in good health and CMV-seropositive. The specimen was PBMCs. The DNA for the CDR3 is TGTGCCAGCAGCTTAGACCCGACTAGCAGCTACAATGAGCAGTTCTTC. It codes for CASSLDPTSSYNEQFF.